The rows below give T cell receptor beta chains drawn from one sample of a study of OX40 agonist ivuxolimab in advanced cancers. Profiling relied on immunoSEQ multiplex PCR, and the TCRdb table lists in-frame clones only, not all of them. The table lists around 60,000 clones, about 76% of them singletons. The specimen was CD4+ or CD8+ T cells sorted from blood, collected in a trial of the OX40 agonist ivuxolimab. The receptors here all came from an adult with an advanced solid tumor such as melanoma, head and neck, liver or kidney cancer. The CDR3 runs from the conserved cysteine through the conserved F or W. D genes are given only for firm matches. The size field is filled for only some rows; it gives once, few, many or a size class.

clone_size | d_call | j_call | v_call | cdr3_aa | cdr3_nt
NA | NA | TRBJ1-5 | TRBV18 | CASSPPRWGGNQPQHF | TGTGCCAGCTCACCCCCTCGCTGGGGTGGAAATCAGCCCCAGCATTTT
NA | NA | TRBJ2-4 | TRBV18 | CASSPPLGLILAKNIQYF | TGTGCCAGCTCACCACCCCTAGGCTTGATTCTAGCCAAAAACATTCAGTACTTC
NA | TRBD1 | TRBJ1-4 | TRBV5-4 | CASSSGTDNEKLFF | TGTGCCAGCAGCTCCGGGACAGATAATGAAAAACTGTTTTTT
few | TRBD1 | TRBJ2-1 | TRBV28 | CASVPGQAAISSYNEQFF | TGTGCCAGTGTACCGGGACAGGCCGCCATCAGCTCCTACAATGAGCAGTTCTTC
once | NA | TRBJ2-7 | TRBV11-2 | CASSPGSEQYF | TGTGCCAGCAGCCCGGGAAGCGAGCAGTACTTC
once | TRBD1 | TRBJ1-4 | TRBV15 | CATSRATGEGEKLFF | TGTGCCACCAGCAGAGCTACAGGGGAGGGTGAAAAACTGTTTTTT
few | NA | TRBJ1-2 | TRBV7-8 | CASSLGQGESYGYTF | TGTGCCAGCAGCTTAGGGCAGGGAGAAAGCTATGGCTACACCTTC
once | NA | TRBJ1-1 | TRBV21-1 | CASSKFWGSTTEAFF | TGTGCCAGCAGCAAATTCTGGGGGAGCACAACTGAAGCTTTCTTT
NA | TRBD1 | TRBJ1-1 | TRBV19 | CASSMGQGLTEAFF | TGTGCCAGTAGTATGGGACAGGGGCTCACTGAAGCTTTCTTT
few | TRBD1 | TRBJ1-1 | TRBV15 | CATSRDAEGAAFF | TGTGCCACCAGCAGAGATGCTGAGGGGGCTGCTTTCTTT
NA | NA | TRBJ2-1 | TRBV11-2 | CASSFDGLLINEQFF | TGTGCCAGCAGCTTTGATGGGCTCTTGATTAATGAGCAGTTCTTC
NA | NA | TRBJ1-6 | TRBV30 | CAWSAMDISPLHF | TGTGCCTGGAGTGCCATGGATATTTCACCCCTCCACTTT
NA | NA | TRBJ1-1 | TRBV7-2 | CASSSPYRVVNTEAFF | TGTGCCAGCAGCTCCCCTTACAGGGTTGTGAACACTGAAGCTTTCTTT
NA | NA | TRBJ2-6 | TRBV11-3 | CATTLSGANVLTF | TGTGCCACCACACTTTCTGGGGCCAACGTCCTGACTTTC
NA | TRBD2 | TRBJ2-1 | TRBV19 | CASSTGTSGVNEQFF | TGTGCCAGTAGTACCGGGACTAGCGGGGTCAATGAGCAGTTCTTC
NA | NA | TRBJ1-3 | TRBV6-1 | CASSPFRDTIYF | TGTGCCAGCAGCCCCTTTAGAGACACCATATATTTT
NA | NA | TRBJ2-7 | TRBV20-1 | CSARISYEQYF | TGCAGTGCTAGAATCTCCTACGAGCAGTACTTC
NA | NA | TRBJ1-1 | TRBV5-1 | CASSFIDNTEAFF | TGCGCCAGCAGCTTCATTGATAACACTGAAGCTTTCTTT
NA | NA | TRBJ2-2 | TRBV28 | CASSFSINTGELFF | TGTGCCAGCAGTTTCTCGATCAACACCGGGGAGCTGTTTTTT
NA | NA | TRBJ1-1 | TRBV4-1 | CASREAPGAVAFF | TGCGCCAGCAGGGAGGCACCCGGGGCTGTGGCTTTCTTT
few | NA | TRBJ2-3 | TRBV30 | CAWSWKGGTDTQYF | TGTGCCTGGAGTTGGAAAGGAGGCACAGATACGCAGTATTTT
NA | NA | TRBJ2-7 | TRBV5-1 | CASSPRGTYEQYF | TGCGCCAGCAGCCCCCGGGGGACCTACGAGCAGTACTTC
few | NA | TRBJ2-6 | TRBV30 | CAWSVEGWGANVLTF | TGTGCCTGGAGTGTTGAAGGGTGGGGGGCCAACGTCCTGACTTTC
few | NA | TRBJ1-1 | TRBV29-1 | CSVQQGFAETEAFF | TGCAGCGTTCAACAGGGATTCGCTGAGACTGAAGCTTTCTTT
NA | NA | TRBJ2-7 | TRBV6-6 | CASSTRGRGDDEQYF | TGTGCCAGCAGTACCAGGGGCCGAGGAGATGACGAGCAGTACTTC
NA | NA | TRBJ1-6 | TRBV7-6 | CASSLETYNSPLHF | TGTGCCAGCAGCTTAGAGACCTATAATTCACCCCTCCACTTT
few | TRBD2 | TRBJ2-2 | TRBV5-6 | CASILAGGSTGELFF | TGTGCCAGCATCCTAGCGGGAGGTTCCACCGGGGAGCTGTTTTTT
NA | NA | TRBJ1-4 | TRBV18 | CASSPPAPFNGEKLFF | TGTGCCAGCTCACCGCCCGCGCCATTCAATGGGGAAAAACTGTTTTTT
NA | NA | TRBJ2-5 | TRBV15 | CATSRQPQETQYF | TGTGCCACCAGCAGACAGCCCCAAGAGACCCAGTACTTC
once | NA | TRBJ1-4 | TRBV5-5 | CASSLEGVVNEKLFF | TGTGCCAGCAGCTTGGAAGGGGTTGTAAATGAAAAACTGTTTTTT
NA | NA | TRBJ1-4 | TRBV9 | CASSVGSGNPTNEKLFF | TGTGCCAGCAGCGTAGGGTCAGGGAATCCAACTAATGAAAAACTGTTTTTT
NA | TRBD2 | TRBJ2-5 | TRBV2 | CASLTSGEETQYF | TGTGCCAGCCTGACTAGCGGGGAAGAGACCCAGTACTTC
NA | NA | TRBJ1-2 | TRBV6-5 | CASRNHGRGPGGYTF | TGTGCCAGCAGAAATCACGGGAGGGGACCAGGTGGCTACACCTTC
NA | NA | TRBJ1-4 | TRBV28 | CASSSPHNYNEKLFF | TGTGCCAGCAGTTCCCCCCACAACTATAATGAAAAACTGTTTTTT
NA | NA | TRBJ1-6 | TRBV7-3 | CASSLTTTQNSPLHF | TGTGCCAGCAGCTTAACGACGACCCAGAATTCACCCCTCCACTTT
NA | TRBD2 | TRBJ2-2 | TRBV11-1 | CASSLLAGPYTGELFF | TGTGCCAGCAGCTTACTAGCGGGACCATACACCGGGGAGCTGTTTTTT
NA | TRBD2 | TRBJ2-7 | TRBV4-2 | CASSQDRGLAGASEQYF | TGTGCCAGCAGCCAAGATAGAGGACTAGCGGGAGCTAGCGAGCAGTACTTC
NA | TRBD1 | TRBJ1-1 | TRBV11-3 | CASSADRGATEAFF | TGTGCCAGCAGCGCGGACAGGGGGGCTACTGAAGCTTTCTTT
NA | NA | TRBJ2-5 | TRBV5-5 | CASSTIDGQRKETQYF | TGTGCCAGCAGCACCATCGACGGACAGAGAAAAGAGACCCAGTACTTC
NA | TRBD1 | TRBJ1-6 | TRBV5-4 | CASSIGQGTNSPLHF | TGTGCCAGCAGCATAGGACAGGGAACGAATTCACCCCTCCACTTT
NA | NA | TRBJ2-5 | TRBV5-4 | CASSLGGVREYQETQYF | TGTGCCAGCAGCTTGGGGGGGGTACGGGAGTACCAAGAGACCCAGTACTTC
NA | TRBD2 | TRBJ2-3 | TRBV28 | CASSPNSGRTSTDTQYF | TGTGCCAGCAGCCCGAATAGCGGGAGGACTAGCACAGATACGCAGTATTTT
NA | NA | TRBJ2-2 | TRBV30 | CAWSGQTFTGELFF | TGTGCCTGGAGTGGACAGACCTTTACCGGGGAGCTGTTTTTT
once | NA | TRBJ1-3 | TRBV18 | CASSQEARGNTIYF | TGTGCCAGCTCACAAGAAGCGCGGGGAAACACCATATATTTT
NA | TRBD2 | TRBJ2-1 | TRBV19 | CASQAGGYEQFF | TGTGCCAGTCAGGCGGGAGGCTATGAGCAGTTCTTC
NA | TRBD1 | TRBJ2-1 | TRBV29-1 | CSVDPTGGNEQFF | TGCAGCGTTGACCCGACAGGGGGCAATGAGCAGTTCTTC
NA | NA | TRBJ1-1 | TRBV7-9 | CASSSIASEGAFF | TGTGCCAGCAGCTCTATAGCGAGTGAAGGAGCTTTCTTT
NA | NA | TRBJ2-1 | TRBV7-7 | CASSLGTLNEQFF | TGTGCTAGCAGCTTAGGGACGTTGAATGAGCAGTTCTTC
NA | NA | TRBJ2-1 | TRBV7-9 | CASSLSTSNEQFF | TGTGCCAGCAGCTTATCGACTAGCAATGAGCAGTTCTTC